This T cell receptor beta chain originates from a study of T cell responses to AZD1222 COVID-19 vaccine. Sequenced by immunoSEQ multiplex PCR; TCRdb stores in-frame clones only, minus some. The sample shows more than 75,000 clones, approximately 91% of them seen only once. Recipients boosted at about 4 weeks or about 12 weeks are pooled. The material was peripheral blood, obtained 28 days after the second AZD1222 dose. The source is an adult who received the AZD1222 COVID-19 vaccine.

The CDR3 DNA follows: TGTGCCAGCAATGACAGGGATCGATCCGAGCAGTACTTC. The encoded protein is CASNDRDRSEQYF. The chain employs TRBV6-6 and TRBJ2-7, with 7 bases lining up with TRBD1. V lost 7 bases to trimming and J lost 6 bases; unmatched junction nucleotides: 9. CDR1 and CDR2 (germline): MNHNY, SVGAGI (reference sequence). The CDR3 spans 13 residues.